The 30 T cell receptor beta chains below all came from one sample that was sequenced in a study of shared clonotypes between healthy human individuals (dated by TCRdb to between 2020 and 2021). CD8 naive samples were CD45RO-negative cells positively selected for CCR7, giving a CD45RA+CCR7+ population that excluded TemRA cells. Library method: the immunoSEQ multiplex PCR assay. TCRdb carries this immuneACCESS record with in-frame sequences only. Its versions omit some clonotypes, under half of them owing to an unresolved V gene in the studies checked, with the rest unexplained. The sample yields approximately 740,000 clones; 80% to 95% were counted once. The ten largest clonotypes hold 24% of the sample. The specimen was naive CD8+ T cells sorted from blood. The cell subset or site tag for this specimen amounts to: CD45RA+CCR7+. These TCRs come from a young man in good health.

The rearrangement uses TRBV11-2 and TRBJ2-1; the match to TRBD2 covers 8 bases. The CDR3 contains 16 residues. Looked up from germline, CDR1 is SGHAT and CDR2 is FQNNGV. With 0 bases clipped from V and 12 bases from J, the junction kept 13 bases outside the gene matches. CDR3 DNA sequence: TGTGCCAGCAGCTTAGATCTAAGGACTAGCTCCTTCCCGCAGTTCTTC. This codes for CASSLDLRTSSFPQFF.

CDR3 coding DNA: TGCGCCAGCAGTGAGGTGGGGAGAGACTACACCTTC. Protein: CASSEVGRDYTF. The V call is TRBV10-2, the J call TRBJ1-2; no firm D call. CDR3 length: 12 amino acids. Trimming took off 2 bases at V and 10 bases at J, with 11 bases between the two ends. Germline V gives CDR1 WSHSY, CDR2 SAAADI.

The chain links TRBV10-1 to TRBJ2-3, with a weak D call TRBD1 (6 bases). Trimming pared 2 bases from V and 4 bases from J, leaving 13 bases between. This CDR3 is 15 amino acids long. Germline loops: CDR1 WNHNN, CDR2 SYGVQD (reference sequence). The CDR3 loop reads CASSERTEWADTQYF. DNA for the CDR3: TGCGCCAGCAGTGAGAGGACAGAGTGGGCAGATACGCAGTATTTT.

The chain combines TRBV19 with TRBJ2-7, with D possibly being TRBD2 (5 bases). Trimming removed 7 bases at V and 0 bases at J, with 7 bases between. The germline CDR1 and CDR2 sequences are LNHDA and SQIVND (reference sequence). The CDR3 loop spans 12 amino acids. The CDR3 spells CASMGSSYEQYF. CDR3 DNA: TGTGCCAGTATGGGGAGCTCCTACGAGCAGTACTTC.

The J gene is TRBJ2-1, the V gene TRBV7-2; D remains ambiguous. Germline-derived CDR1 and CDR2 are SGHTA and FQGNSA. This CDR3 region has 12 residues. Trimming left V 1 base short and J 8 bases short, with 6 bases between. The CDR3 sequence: CASSLGFHEQFF. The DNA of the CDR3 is TGTGCCAGCAGCTTAGGCTTCCATGAGCAGTTCTTC.

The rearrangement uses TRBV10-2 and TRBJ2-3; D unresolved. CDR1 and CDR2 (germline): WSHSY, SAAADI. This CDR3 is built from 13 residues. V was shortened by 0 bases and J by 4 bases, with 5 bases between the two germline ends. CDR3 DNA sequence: TGCGCCAGCAGTGAGTCGACCCCAGATACGCAGTATTTT. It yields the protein CASSESTPDTQYF.

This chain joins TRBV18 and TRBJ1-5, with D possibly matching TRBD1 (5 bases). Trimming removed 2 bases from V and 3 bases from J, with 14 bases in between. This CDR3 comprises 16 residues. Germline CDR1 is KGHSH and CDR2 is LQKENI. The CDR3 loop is CASSPGWQGNNQPQHF. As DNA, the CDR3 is TGTGCCAGCTCACCAGGTTGGCAGGGAAACAATCAGCCCCAGCATTTT.

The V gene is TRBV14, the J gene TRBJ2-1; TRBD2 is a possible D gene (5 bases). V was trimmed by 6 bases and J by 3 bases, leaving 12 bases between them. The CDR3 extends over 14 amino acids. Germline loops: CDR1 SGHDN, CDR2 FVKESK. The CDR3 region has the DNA TGTGCCAGCAGTGAGGCCGGGGACTACAATGAGCAGTTCTTC. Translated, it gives CASSEAGDYNEQFF.

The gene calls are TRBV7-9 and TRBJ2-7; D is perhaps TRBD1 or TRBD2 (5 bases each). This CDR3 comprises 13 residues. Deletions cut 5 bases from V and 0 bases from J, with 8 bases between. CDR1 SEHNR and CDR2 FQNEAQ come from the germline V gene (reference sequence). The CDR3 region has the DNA TGTGCCAGCAGCGGGGACCGCTCCTACGAGCAGTACTTC. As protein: CASSGDRSYEQYF.

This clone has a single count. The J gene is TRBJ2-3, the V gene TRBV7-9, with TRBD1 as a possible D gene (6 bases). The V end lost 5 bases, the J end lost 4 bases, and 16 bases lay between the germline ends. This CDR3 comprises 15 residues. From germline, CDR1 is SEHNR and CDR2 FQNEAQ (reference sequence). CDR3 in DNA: TGTGCCAGCAGCGGGAGTCCGGGACACTCAGATACGCAGTATTTT. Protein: CASSGSPGHSDTQYF.

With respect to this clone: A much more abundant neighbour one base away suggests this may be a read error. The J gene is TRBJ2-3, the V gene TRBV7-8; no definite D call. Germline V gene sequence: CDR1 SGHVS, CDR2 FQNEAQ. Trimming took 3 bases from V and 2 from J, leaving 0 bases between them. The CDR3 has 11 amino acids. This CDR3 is CASSFTDTQYF. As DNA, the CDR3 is TGTGCCAGCAGCTTCACAGATACGCAGTATTTT.

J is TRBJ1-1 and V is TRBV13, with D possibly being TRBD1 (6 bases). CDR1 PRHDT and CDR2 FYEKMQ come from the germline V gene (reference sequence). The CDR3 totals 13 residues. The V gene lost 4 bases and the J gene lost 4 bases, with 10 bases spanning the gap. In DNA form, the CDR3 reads TGTGCCAGCAGCTCCCAGGACAGCACTGAAGCTTTCTTT. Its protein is CASSSQDSTEAFF.

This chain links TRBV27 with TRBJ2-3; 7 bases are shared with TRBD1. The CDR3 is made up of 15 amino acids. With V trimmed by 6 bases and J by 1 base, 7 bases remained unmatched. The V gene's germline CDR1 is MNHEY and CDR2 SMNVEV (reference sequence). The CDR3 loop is CASSKGAWGTDTQYF. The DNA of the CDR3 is TGTGCCAGCAGCAAGGGGGCTTGGGGCACAGATACGCAGTATTTT.

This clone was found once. CDR3 in DNA: TGTGCCAGCAGCTCGACGAGGGTCTACACAGATACGCAGTATTTT. Its translation: CASSSTRVYTDTQYF. The V gene is TRBV11-3, the J gene TRBJ2-3; D may be TRBD2 (5 bases). Germline values: CDR1 SGHNT, CDR2 YENEEA. The ends were cut back, 4 bases at V and 2 bases at J, with 13 bases in the middle. There are 15 residues in the CDR3.

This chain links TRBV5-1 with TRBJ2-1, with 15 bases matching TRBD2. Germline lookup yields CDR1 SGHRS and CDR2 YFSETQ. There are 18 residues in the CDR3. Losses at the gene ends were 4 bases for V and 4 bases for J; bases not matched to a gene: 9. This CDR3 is CASSGRPGLAGGYNEQFF. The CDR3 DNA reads TGCGCCAGCAGCGGGCGCCCGGGACTAGCGGGAGGTTACAATGAGCAGTTCTTC.

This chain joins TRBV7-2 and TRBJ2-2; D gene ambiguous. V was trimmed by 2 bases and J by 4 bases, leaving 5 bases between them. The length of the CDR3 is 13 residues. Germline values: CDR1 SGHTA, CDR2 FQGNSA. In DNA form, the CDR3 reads TGTGCCAGCAGCTTAATTACCACCGGGGAGCTGTTTTTT. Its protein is CASSLITTGELFF.

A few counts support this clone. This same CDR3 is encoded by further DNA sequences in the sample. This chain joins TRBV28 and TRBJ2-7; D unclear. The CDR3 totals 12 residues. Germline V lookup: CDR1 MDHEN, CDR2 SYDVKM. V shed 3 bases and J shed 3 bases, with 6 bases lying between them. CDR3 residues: CASSFLSYEQYF. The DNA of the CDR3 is TGTGCCAGCAGTTTTCTAAGCTACGAGCAGTACTTC.

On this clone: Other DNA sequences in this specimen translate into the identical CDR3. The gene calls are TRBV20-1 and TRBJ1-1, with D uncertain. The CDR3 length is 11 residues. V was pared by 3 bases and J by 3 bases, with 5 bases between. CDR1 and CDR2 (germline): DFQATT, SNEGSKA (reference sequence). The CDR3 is CSASDYTEAFF. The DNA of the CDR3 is TGCAGTGCTAGTGACTACACTGAAGCTTTCTTT.

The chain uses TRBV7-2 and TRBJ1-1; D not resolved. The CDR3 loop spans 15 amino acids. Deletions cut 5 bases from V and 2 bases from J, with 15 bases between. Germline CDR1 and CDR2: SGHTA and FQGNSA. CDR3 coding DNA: TGTGCCAGCAGCCATGACGGACGGGGAAACACTGAAGCTTTCTTT. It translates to CASSHDGRGNTEAFF.

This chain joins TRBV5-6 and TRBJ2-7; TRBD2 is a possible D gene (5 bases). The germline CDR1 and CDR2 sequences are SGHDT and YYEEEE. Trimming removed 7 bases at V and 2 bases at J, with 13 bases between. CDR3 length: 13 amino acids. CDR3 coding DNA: TGTGCCAGCGGTTCGGCCGGGACCTACGAGCAGTACTTC. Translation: CASGSAGTYEQYF.

The CDR3 spells CASIGTANTEAFF. CDR3 coding DNA: TGTGCCAGTATCGGGACAGCGAACACTGAAGCTTTCTTT. The chain joins TRBV19 to TRBJ1-1, with 7 bases lining up with TRBD1. Germline V gene data show CDR1 as LNHDA and CDR2 as SQIVND (reference sequence). The J segment lost 1 base and the V segment lost 7 bases, leaving 3 bases of the junction unmatched. This CDR3 has 13 amino acids.

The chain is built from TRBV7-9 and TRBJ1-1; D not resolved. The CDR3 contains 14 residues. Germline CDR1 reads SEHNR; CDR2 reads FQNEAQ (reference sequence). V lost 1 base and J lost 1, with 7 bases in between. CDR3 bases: TGTGCCAGCAGCTTAGACAGCCAGAACACTGAAGCTTTCTTT. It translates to CASSLDSQNTEAFF.

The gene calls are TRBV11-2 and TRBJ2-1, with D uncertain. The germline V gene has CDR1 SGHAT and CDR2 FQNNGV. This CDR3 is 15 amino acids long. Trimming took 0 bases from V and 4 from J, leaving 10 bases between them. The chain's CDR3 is CASSLDPQLYNEQFF. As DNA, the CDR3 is TGTGCCAGCAGCTTAGATCCGCAGCTATACAATGAGCAGTTCTTC.

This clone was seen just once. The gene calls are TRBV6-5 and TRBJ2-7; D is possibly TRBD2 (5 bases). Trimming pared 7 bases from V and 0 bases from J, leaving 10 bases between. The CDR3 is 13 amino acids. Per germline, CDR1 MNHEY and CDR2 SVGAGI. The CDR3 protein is CASMGVNSYEQYF. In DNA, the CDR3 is TGTGCCAGCATGGGAGTCAACTCCTACGAGCAGTACTTC.

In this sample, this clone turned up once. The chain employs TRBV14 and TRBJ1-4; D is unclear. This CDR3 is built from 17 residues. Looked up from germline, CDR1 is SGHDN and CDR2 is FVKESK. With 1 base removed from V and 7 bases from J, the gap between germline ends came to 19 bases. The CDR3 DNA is TGTGCCAGCAGCCAAGGACGAGATTTCCCAAGCGGTGAAAAACTGTTTTTT. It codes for CASSQGRDFPSGEKLFF. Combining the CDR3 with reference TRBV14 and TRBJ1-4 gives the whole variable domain EAGVTQFPSHSVIEKGQTVTLRCDPISGHDNLYWYRRVMGKEIKFLLHFVKESKQDESGMPNNRFLAERTGGTYSTLKVQPAELEDSGVYFCASSQGRDFPSGEKLFFGSGTQLSVL.

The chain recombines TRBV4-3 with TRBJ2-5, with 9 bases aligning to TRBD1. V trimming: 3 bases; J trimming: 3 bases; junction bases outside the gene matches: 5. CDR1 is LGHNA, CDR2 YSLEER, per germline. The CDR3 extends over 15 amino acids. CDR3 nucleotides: TGCGCCAGCAGCCACGACAGGGGGGTGAAAGAGACCCAGTACTTC. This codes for CASSHDRGVKETQYF.

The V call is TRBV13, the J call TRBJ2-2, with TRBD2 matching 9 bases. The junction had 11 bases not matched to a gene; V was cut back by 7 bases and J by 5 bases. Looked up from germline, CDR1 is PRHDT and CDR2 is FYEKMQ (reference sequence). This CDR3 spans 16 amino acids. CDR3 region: CASTRSGRSETGELFF. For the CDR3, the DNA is TGTGCCAGCACCCGGAGCGGGAGGTCGGAAACCGGGGAGCTGTTTTTT.

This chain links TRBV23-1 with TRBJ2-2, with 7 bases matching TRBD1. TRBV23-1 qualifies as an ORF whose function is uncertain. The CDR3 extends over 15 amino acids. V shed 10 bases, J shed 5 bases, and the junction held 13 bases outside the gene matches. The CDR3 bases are TGCGCCACCTTACCTGGGACAGCTGAAACCGGGGAGCTGTTTTTT. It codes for CATLPGTAETGELFF.

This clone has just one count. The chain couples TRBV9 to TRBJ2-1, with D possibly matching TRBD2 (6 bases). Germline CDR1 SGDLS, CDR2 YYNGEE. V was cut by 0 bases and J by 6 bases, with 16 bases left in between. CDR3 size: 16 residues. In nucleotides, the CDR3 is TGTGCCAGCAGCGTAGAACGCCTAGCGCGCGGCAATGAGCAGTTCTTC. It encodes CASSVERLARGNEQFF.

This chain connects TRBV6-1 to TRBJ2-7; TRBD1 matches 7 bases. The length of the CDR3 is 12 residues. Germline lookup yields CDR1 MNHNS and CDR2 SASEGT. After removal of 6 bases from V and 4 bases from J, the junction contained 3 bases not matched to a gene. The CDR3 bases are TGTGCCAGCAGAGACAGGGCTTACGAGCAGTACTTC. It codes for CASRDRAYEQYF.